This T cell receptor (beta chain) was sequenced during a study of T cell clones after liver transplantation. Whole-study context: TCRbeta sequencing after a pre-transplant mixed lymphocyte reaction identified graft-donor-reactive clones, later tracked in post-transplant blood. The study's findings and limits: Small, mixed patient groups and varying post-transplant times limit these conclusions.

Germline V lookup: CDR1 SGHKS, CDR2 YYEKEE (reference sequence). This CDR3 region has 14 residues. Trimming cost V 0 bases and J 7 bases, with 11 bases left between them. The assay was immunoSEQ multiplex PCR, and TCRdb's table has in-frame clones only and misses some. In the table there are 70,000 or so clones, under 95% of which are singletons. A note on this clone: Its antigen is still unknown.

Unstimulated PBMCs were sorted into CD3+CD4+ and CD3+CD8+ populations. The chain couples TRBV5-5 to TRBJ2-4; tentatively, D is TRBD1 or TRBD2 (5 bases each). The sample was CD4+ T cells from blood, taken before liver transplant. This TCR was recovered from a human donor who received a liver transplant. The CDR3 region has the DNA TGTGCCAGCAGCTTGGATGGGGGAAGTAACATTCAGTACTTC. Protein product: CASSLDGGSNIQYF.